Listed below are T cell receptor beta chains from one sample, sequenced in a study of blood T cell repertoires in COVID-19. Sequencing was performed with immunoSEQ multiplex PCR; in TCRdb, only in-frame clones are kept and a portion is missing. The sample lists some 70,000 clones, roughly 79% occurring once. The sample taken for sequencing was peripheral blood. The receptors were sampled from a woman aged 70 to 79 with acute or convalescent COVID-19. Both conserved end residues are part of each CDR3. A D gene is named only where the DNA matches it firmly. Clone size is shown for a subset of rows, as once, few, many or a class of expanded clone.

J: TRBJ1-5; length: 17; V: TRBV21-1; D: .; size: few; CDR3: CASSSFSGVHSNQPQHF; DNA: TGTGCCAGCAGCAGTTTCTCCGGGGTGCATAGCAATCAGCCCCAGCATTTT
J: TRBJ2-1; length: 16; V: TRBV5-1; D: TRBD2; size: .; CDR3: CASSLVTSGDYNEQFF; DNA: TGCGCCAGCAGCTTGGTAACTAGCGGCGACTACAATGAGCAGTTCTTC
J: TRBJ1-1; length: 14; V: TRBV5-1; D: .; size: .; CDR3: CASSETGGYTEAFF; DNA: TGCGCCAGCAGCGAGACAGGAGGTTACACTGAAGCTTTCTTT
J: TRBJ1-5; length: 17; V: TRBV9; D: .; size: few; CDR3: CASSPSGGWNSNQPQHF; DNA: TGTGCCAGCAGCCCCAGCGGGGGGTGGAATAGCAATCAGCCCCAGCATTTT
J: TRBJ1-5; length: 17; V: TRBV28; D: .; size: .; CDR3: CASSLTGGLGRNQPQHF; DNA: TGTGCCAGCAGTTTAACCGGGGGGTTGGGGCGCAATCAGCCCCAGCATTTT
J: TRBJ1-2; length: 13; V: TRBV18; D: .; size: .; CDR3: CASLNTPNYGYTF; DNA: TGTGCCAGCTTAAACACACCTAACTATGGCTACACCTTC
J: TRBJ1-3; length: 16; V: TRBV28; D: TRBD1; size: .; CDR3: CASSSDRGRSGNTIYF; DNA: TGTGCCAGCAGTTCAGACAGGGGGAGATCTGGAAACACCATATATTTT
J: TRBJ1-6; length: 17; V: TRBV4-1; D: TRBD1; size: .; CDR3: CASSHGPGGRAGSPLHF; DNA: TGCGCCAGCAGCCACGGACCAGGGGGCAGGGCAGGTTCACCCCTCCACTTT
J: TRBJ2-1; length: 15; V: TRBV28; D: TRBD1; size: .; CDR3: CASSSRTGGYNEQFF; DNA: TGTGCCAGCAGTTCGAGGACAGGGGGATACAATGAGCAGTTCTTC
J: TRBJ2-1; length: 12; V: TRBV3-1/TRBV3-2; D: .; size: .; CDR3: CASSQSRRGQFF; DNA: TGTGCCAGCAGCCAATCGAGGAGGGGGCAGTTCTTC
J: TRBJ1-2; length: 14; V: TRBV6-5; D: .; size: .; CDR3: CASSYSTGLYGYTF; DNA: TGTGCCAGCAGTTACTCGACAGGACTCTATGGCTACACCTTC
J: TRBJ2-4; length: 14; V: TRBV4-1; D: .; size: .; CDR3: CASTLGIAKNIQYF; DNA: TGCGCCAGCACCCTCGGGATAGCCAAAAACATTCAGTACTTC
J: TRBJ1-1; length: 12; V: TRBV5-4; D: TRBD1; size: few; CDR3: CASSITGAEAFF; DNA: TGTGCCAGCAGCATCACAGGGGCTGAAGCTTTCTTT
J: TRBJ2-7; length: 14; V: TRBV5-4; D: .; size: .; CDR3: CASSPGVTGYEQYF; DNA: TGTGCCAGCAGCCCCGGCGTTACGGGCTACGAGCAGTACTTC
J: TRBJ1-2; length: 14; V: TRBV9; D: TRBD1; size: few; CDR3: CASSAQGAYYGYTF; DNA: TGTGCCAGCAGCGCACAGGGGGCCTACTATGGCTACACCTTC
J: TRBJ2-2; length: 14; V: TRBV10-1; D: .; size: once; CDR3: CATSTARNTGELFF; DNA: TGCGCCACCTCGACTGCCCGGAATACCGGGGAGCTGTTTTTT
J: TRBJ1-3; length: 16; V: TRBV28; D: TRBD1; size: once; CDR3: CASSIRQGSSGNTIYF; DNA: TGTGCCAGCAGTATAAGACAGGGTAGCTCTGGAAACACCATATATTTT
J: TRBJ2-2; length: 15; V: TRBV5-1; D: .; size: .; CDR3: CASSFLDRDTGELFF; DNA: TGCGCCAGCAGCTTCCTTGATCGGGACACCGGGGAGCTGTTTTTT
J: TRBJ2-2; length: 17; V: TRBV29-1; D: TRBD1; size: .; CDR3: CSVGDRGPFANTGELFF; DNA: TGCAGCGTTGGGGACAGGGGCCCATTCGCGAACACCGGGGAGCTGTTTTTT
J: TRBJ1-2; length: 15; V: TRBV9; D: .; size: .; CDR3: CASSAVHSRSGGYTF; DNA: TGTGCCAGCAGCGCCGTCCACAGTCGGTCCGGTGGCTACACCTTC
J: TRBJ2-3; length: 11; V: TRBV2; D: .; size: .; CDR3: CASTRADTQYF; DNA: TGTGCCAGCACCCGGGCAGATACGCAGTATTTT
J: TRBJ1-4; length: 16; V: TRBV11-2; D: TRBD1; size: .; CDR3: CASSLDLGQGAEKLFF; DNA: TGTGCCAGCAGCTTAGATTTGGGCCAGGGGGCGGAAAAACTGTTTTTT
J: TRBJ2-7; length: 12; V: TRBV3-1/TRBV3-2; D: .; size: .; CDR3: CASSLANYEQYF; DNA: TGTGCCAGCAGCCTAGCGAACTACGAGCAGTACTTC
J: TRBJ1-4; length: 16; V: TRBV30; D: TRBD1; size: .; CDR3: CAWSKPGTGRREKLFF; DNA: TGTGCCTGGAGTAAACCCGGGACAGGGAGGCGTGAAAAACTGTTTTTT
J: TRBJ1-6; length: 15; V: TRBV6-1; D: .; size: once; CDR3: CASSERGAWNSPLHF; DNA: TGTGCCAGCAGTGAACGGGGGGCTTGGAATTCACCCCTCCACTTT
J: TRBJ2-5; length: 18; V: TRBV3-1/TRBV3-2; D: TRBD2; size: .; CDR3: CASSPGVLAGGFRETQYF; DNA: TGTGCCAGCAGCCCGGGCGTTTTAGCGGGAGGTTTTCGGGAGACCCAGTACTTC
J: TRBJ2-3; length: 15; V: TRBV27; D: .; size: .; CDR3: CASRWDWRGTDTQYF; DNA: TGTGCCAGCAGATGGGACTGGAGGGGCACAGATACGCAGTATTTT
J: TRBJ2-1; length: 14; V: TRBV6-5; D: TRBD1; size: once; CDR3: CASRIWTGESEQFF; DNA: TGTGCCAGCAGGATATGGACAGGGGAGAGTGAGCAGTTCTTC
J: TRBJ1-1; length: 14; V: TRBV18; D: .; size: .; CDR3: CASTMAAKNTEAFF; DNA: TGTGCCAGCACGATGGCAGCGAAGAACACTGAAGCTTTCTTT
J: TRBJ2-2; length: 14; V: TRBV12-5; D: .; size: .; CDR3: CASGLGANTGELFF; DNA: TGTGCTAGTGGTTTGGGAGCAAACACCGGGGAGCTGTTTTTT
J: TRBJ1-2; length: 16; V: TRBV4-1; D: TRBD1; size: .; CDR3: CASSHWGQATNYGYTF; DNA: TGCGCCAGCAGCCACTGGGGACAGGCTACTAACTATGGCTACACCTTC
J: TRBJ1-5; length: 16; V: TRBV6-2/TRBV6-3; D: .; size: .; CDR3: CASRPESGGLYQPQHF; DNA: TGTGCCAGCAGACCTGAATCGGGGGGCTTGTACCAGCCCCAGCATTTT
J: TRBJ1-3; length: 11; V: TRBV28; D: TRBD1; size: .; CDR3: CATGTGGTIYF; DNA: TGTGCCACCGGGACAGGGGGGACCATATATTTT
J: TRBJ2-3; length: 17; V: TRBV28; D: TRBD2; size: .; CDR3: CASSPLYRSGRGDTQYF; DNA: TGTGCCAGCAGTCCTCTATATAGAAGCGGGAGAGGGGATACGCAGTATTTT
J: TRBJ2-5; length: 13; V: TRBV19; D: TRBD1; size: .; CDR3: CASSSDRQETQYF; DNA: TGTGCCAGTAGTTCGGACAGGCAAGAGACCCAGTACTTC
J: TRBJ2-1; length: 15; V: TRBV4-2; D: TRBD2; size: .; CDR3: CASSQTSGSYNEQFF; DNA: TGTGCCAGCAGCCAAACTAGCGGGAGCTACAATGAGCAGTTCTTC
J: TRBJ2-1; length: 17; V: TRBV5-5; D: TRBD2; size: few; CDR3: CATSLAGVGERYNEQFF; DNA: TGTGCTACCAGCCTAGCGGGAGTAGGAGAACGCTACAATGAGCAGTTCTTC
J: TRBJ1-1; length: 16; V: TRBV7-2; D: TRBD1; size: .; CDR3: CASSLEFGRGHAEAFF; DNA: TGTGCCAGCAGCTTAGAGTTCGGCAGGGGGCACGCTGAAGCTTTCTTT
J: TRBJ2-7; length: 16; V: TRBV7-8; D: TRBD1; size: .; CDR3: CASSPSPRGLGYEQYF; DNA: TGTGCCAGCAGCCCCAGCCCCAGGGGGCTAGGCTACGAGCAGTACTTC
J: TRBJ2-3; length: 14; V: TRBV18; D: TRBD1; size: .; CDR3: CASSPGQNTDTQYF; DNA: TGTGCCAGCTCCCCGGGACAGAACACAGATACGCAGTATTTT
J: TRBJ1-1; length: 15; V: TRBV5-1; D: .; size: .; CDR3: CASSFRDDGGTEAFF; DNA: TGCGCCAGCAGCTTTAGGGACGACGGAGGGACTGAAGCTTTCTTT
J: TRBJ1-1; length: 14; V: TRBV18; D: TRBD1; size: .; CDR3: CASSQRQGNTEAFF; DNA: TGTGCCAGCTCACAAAGACAGGGGAACACTGAAGCTTTCTTT
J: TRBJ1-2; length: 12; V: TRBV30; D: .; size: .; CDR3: CAWNGGNYGYTF; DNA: TGTGCCTGGAATGGGGGGAACTATGGCTACACCTTC
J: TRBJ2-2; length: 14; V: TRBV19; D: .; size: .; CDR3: CASSMNREAGELFF; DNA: TGTGCCAGTAGTATGAACAGGGAAGCCGGGGAGCTGTTTTTT
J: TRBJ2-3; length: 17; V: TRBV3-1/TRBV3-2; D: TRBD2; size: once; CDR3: CASSQETSGFSTDTQYF; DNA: TGTGCCAGCAGCCAAGAGACTAGCGGTTTTAGCACAGATACGCAGTATTTT